The sequence of this T cell receptor (beta chain) was determined in a study of control samples from healthy donors and cancer patients. Trimming took off 6 bases at V and 2 bases at J, with 7 bases between the two ends. The CDR3 length is 12 residues. Sequenced by immunoSEQ multiplex PCR; TCRdb stores in-frame clones only, minus some. Of some 130,000 clones in the sample, approximately 94% were seen once. Sample: PBMCs. This sequence was found in a man aged 50 to 59 with head and neck cancer. The chain is built from TRBV12-3 or TRBV12-4 and TRBJ1-1; no reliable D call. CDR3 sequence (DNA): TGTGCCAGCAGGAAAGTAAACACTGAAGCTTTCTTT. It codes for CASRKVNTEAFF.